The following is a TCR beta chain sequence with its context. From germline, CDR1 is LNHNV and CDR2 YYDKDF (reference sequence). Unmatched junction bases numbered 3, after V lost 4 bases and J lost 5 bases. This CDR3 region has 15 residues. This entry is derived from a study of T-cell memory formation after mild COVID-19. TCRdb recomputed calls from the 5' RACE reads with MiXCR, one row per CDR3 protein. The sample carries 500,000 to 550,000 distinct CDR3 sequences, 20% recorded once. Sequencing was done on a sample of PBMCs or a T cell subset sorted from them (not recorded which). The clonotype comes from an adult woman who had mild COVID-19 (a few samples of this study predate the infection). Cell type and time point are not known. This chain uses TRBV15 with TRBJ2-5; TRBD2 matches 14 bases. The CDR3 reads CATSKGLAGVETQYF. The CDR3 DNA sequence: TGTGCCACCAGCAAGGGACTAGCGGGAGTGGAGACCCAGTACTTC.